This TCR beta chain was retrieved from a study of T cells in Graves' hyperthyroidism and ophthalmopathy. Study outcomes and limitations: Stable hyperthyroidism and ophthalmopathy were separated using 13 V-J signatures.

Trimming took 7 bases from V and 4 from J, leaving 16 bases between them. Looked up from germline, CDR1 is SQVTM and CDR2 is ANQGSEA. This CDR3 comprises 14 residues. Amplification of TCR beta CDR3 regions used RNA as the template. First-round RT-PCR with HTBI primers amplified the TCR CDR3 region. TCRdb re-analysed the multiplex PCR reads in MiXCR, keeping a single row per CDR3 protein. The sample includes 500,000 or so distinct CDR3 sequences, roughly 15% of them seen just once. In this sample, this clonotype turned up a few times. Its antigen is unidentified. V and J are TRBV29-1 and TRBJ2-2; perhaps TRBD1 as D (5 bases). Sample: blood. The receptor was derived from a woman in her twenties or thirties with Graves' ophthalmopathy. CDR3: CSAPDTPGTGELFF. CDR3 DNA sequence: TGCAGCGCACCGGACACCCCGGGCACCGGGGAGCTGTTTTTT.